Listed below are T cell receptor beta chains from one sample, sequenced in a study of blood T cell repertoires in COVID-19. Only in-frame clones appear in the TCRdb table, and some are missing; sequencing was by immunoSEQ multiplex PCR. The data show 150,000 to 200,000 clones, with roughly 88% seen just once and more than 4.5% held by the top ten. The sample comprised PBMCs or T cells enriched from blood (not recorded which). All receptors come from a man aged 65 to 85 who had been exposed to COVID-19. Both conserved end residues are part of each CDR3. The order of the fields is clone size, D gene, V gene, J gene, CDR3 DNA, CDR3 protein. A D gene is named only where the DNA matches it firmly. Clone size, where shown, is once, few, many, or a class for clones that have expanded.

-	-	TRBV25-1	TRBJ1-6	TGTGCCAGCAGTGAATCCCGGACAGTGGATTCACCCCTCCACTTT	CASSESRTVDSPLHF
-	TRBD1	TRBV5-1	TRBJ2-2	TGCGCCAGCAGCCCCTGGACAGGGATAAACACCGGGGAGCTGTTTTTT	CASSPWTGINTGELFF
-	-	TRBV19	TRBJ1-1	TGTGCCAGTAGCACGATGGGGCGTGCCACTGAAGCTTTCTTT	CASSTMGRATEAFF
-	-	TRBV18	TRBJ2-7	TGTGCCAGCTCAACCCTGGACTCCCAAACCTACGAGCAGTACTTC	CASSTLDSQTYEQYF
few	TRBD1	TRBV3-1/TRBV3-2	TRBJ1-1	TGTGCCAGCAGCCAAGCCACGGGACAGGGGACAACTGAAGCTTTCTTT	CASSQATGQGTTEAFF
-	TRBD1	TRBV28	TRBJ1-5	TGTGCCAGCAGTTTATCGACAGGGCCCTATAGCAATCAGCCCCAGCATTTT	CASSLSTGPYSNQPQHF
-	-	TRBV4-3	TRBJ1-2	TGCGCCAGCAGCCAAGAGTCAAGCTCTAACTATGGCTACACCTTC	CASSQESSSNYGYTF
-	-	TRBV6-1	TRBJ2-4	TGTGCCAGCAGTGACTACCTGGGGGCCGGAGCCAAAAACATTCAGTACTTC	CASSDYLGAGAKNIQYF
-	TRBD2	TRBV4-1	TRBJ2-3	TGCGCCAGCAGCTCCCGGACTAGCGGGCGGTCAGATACGCAGTATTTT	CASSSRTSGRSDTQYF
-	-	TRBV19	TRBJ1-2	TGTGCCAGTATTCCAACGGGGGGTTATGGCTACACCTTC	CASIPTGGYGYTF
-	-	TRBV5-4	TRBJ2-7	TGTGCCAGCAGCTTGGTCGGGGGAAGTGCCTACGAGCAGTACTTC	CASSLVGGSAYEQYF
once	-	TRBV27	TRBJ2-3	TGTGCCACCACATGGCGGGGTACTGTGGCAGATACGCAGTATTTT	CATTWRGTVADTQYF
-	-	TRBV2	TRBJ2-2	TGTGCCAGCAGTGAAGACAAAGCGAACACCGGGGAGCTGTTTTTT	CASSEDKANTGELFF
-	-	TRBV4-2	TRBJ1-3	TGTGCCAGCAGCCAAGCGGGGTCCTCCTCTGGAAACACCATATATTTT	CASSQAGSSSGNTIYF
-	TRBD2	TRBV3-1/TRBV3-2	TRBJ2-1	TGTGCCAGCAGCCAAGTCGGGAGGGCGGGCAATGAGCAGTTCTTC	CASSQVGRAGNEQFF
-	-	TRBV19	TRBJ1-6	TGTGCCAGTAGTATTACAATAAATTCACCCCTCCACTTT	CASSITINSPLHF
once	-	TRBV7-3	TRBJ1-5	TGTGCCAGCAGCTCTCGGACAGATTCTTATAGCAATCAGCCCCAGCATTTT	CASSSRTDSYSNQPQHF
once	TRBD1	TRBV4-3	TRBJ1-4	TGCGCCAGCAGCGACTTCGGGAGACAGGGACGTGAAAAACTGTTTTTT	CASSDFGRQGREKLFF
-	-	TRBV5-1	TRBJ2-1	TGCGCCAGCAGCTTGGATGGGCTTACGGGTAGCGATGAGCAGTTCTTC	CASSLDGLTGSDEQFF
-	-	TRBV6-5	TRBJ2-7	TGTGCCAGCAGTTACGGACAGAGCCACGAGCAGTACTTC	CASSYGQSHEQYF
-	TRBD1	TRBV6-5	TRBJ1-5	TGTGCCAGCAGTTGGGGACAGGGGGACCAGCCCCAGCATTTT	CASSWGQGDQPQHF
-	-	TRBV7-8	TRBJ1-5	TGTGCCAGCAGCTTAGGGGCACGTAGCAATCAGCCCCAGCATTTT	CASSLGARSNQPQHF
once	-	TRBV4-1	TRBJ1-2	TGCGCCAGCAGCCAAGATTGGGTCAGGGAGGATGGCTACACCTTC	CASSQDWVREDGYTF
-	-	TRBV2	TRBJ1-6	TGTGCCAGCAGTGAAAGATCCCAGTCAGGTTCACCCCTCCACTTT	CASSERSQSGSPLHF
-	-	TRBV27	TRBJ2-6	TGTGCCAGCAGTTTCGGGGAGTCTGGGGCCAACGTCCTGACTTTC	CASSFGESGANVLTF
once	-	TRBV19	TRBJ1-5	TGTGCCAGTAGTACTCACGAGGGTGGCAATCAGCCCCAGCATTTT	CASSTHEGGNQPQHF
-	-	TRBV14	TRBJ1-1	TGTGCCAGCAGCCAAGTAGGGGGGGCTGGGCGTACTGAAGCTTTCTTT	CASSQVGGAGRTEAFF
-	-	TRBV6-5	TRBJ2-1	TGTGCCAGCAGCCTAGAAAAGGTGCCTTACAATGAGCAGTTCTTC	CASSLEKVPYNEQFF
-	-	TRBV27	TRBJ2-3	TGTGCCAGCAGCCATACGGTTACAGATACGCAGTATTTT	CASSHTVTDTQYF
-	-	TRBV6-2/TRBV6-3	TRBJ2-6	TGTGCCAGCACCCCTCAATACAGGGTGCTAACTGGGGCCAACGTCCTGACTTTC	CASTPQYRVLTGANVLTF
few	-	TRBV5-1	TRBJ1-2	TGCGCCAGCAGCTTAGAGGGGGGGACCTATGGCTACACCTTC	CASSLEGGTYGYTF
-	TRBD1	TRBV28	TRBJ2-7	TGTGCCAGCAGCCTCCGGGACAGGAGTTACGAGCAGTACTTC	CASSLRDRSYEQYF
-	-	TRBV19	TRBJ1-5	TGTGCCAGTAGTATAGACGGCAGGGGCGAATATCAGCCCCAGCATTTT	CASSIDGRGEYQPQHF
-	-	TRBV14	TRBJ2-7	TGTGCCAGCAGCGGAAAGAGGGCTTTCTACGAGCAGTACTTC	CASSGKRAFYEQYF
once	TRBD1	TRBV19	TRBJ2-3	TGTGCCAGTAGTATCAACAGGGGAGATACGCAGTATTTT	CASSINRGDTQYF
-	-	TRBV3-1/TRBV3-2	TRBJ1-1	TGTGCCAGCAGCCAAGATATCGGCAGGGCCAGGACTGAAGCTTTCTTT	CASSQDIGRARTEAFF
-	-	TRBV18	TRBJ2-1	TGTGCCAGCTCACGAGACAGAGACAATGAGCAGTTCTTC	CASSRDRDNEQFF
once	TRBD1	TRBV7-2	TRBJ1-1	TGTGCCAGCAGCTCGGACAGGGCCGGGAGCACTGAAGCTTTCTTT	CASSSDRAGSTEAFF
-	TRBD1	TRBV5-6	TRBJ1-2	TGTGCCAGCAGCTTGGGAAGACAGGGTCTCTATGGCTACACCTTC	CASSLGRQGLYGYTF
-	-	TRBV30	TRBJ1-4	TGTGCCTGGGGTTCGGTGGGGGGAGCTAATGAAAAACTGTTTTTT	CAWGSVGGANEKLFF
-	TRBD1	TRBV5-1	TRBJ2-5	TGCGCCAGCAGCTTGGGGGGGACAGGGGTCAAAGAGACCCAGTACTTC	CASSLGGTGVKETQYF
-	-	TRBV7-2	TRBJ2-5	TGTGCCAGCAGCGCCCCCCGGGATTACCAAGAGACCCAGTACTTC	CASSAPRDYQETQYF
-	TRBD1	TRBV28	TRBJ1-2	TGTGCCAGCAGTTTCGGACAGGGAACTTATGGCTACACCTTC	CASSFGQGTYGYTF
-	TRBD1	TRBV3-1/TRBV3-2	TRBJ2-7	TGTGCCAGCAGCCAGACGACAGGGAAATACGAGCAGTACTTC	CASSQTTGKYEQYF
-	TRBD1	TRBV11-2	TRBJ1-2	TGTGCCAGCAGCCCACGGACAGGGTACTATGGCTACACCTTC	CASSPRTGYYGYTF
-	-	TRBV13	TRBJ1-1	TGTGCCAGCAGCTTAGCCGCAGGGCTGAACACTGAAGCTTTCTTT	CASSLAAGLNTEAFF
-	TRBD2	TRBV11-2	TRBJ2-3	TGTGCCAGCAGCACTCAAGCGGGAGGGCGAACCGCGCAGTATTTT	CASSTQAGGRTAQYF
-	TRBD2	TRBV6-5	TRBJ2-7	TGTGCCAGCAGTTACTCGGCTAGCGGGGGCCCTAACTTC	CASSYSASGGPNF
-	TRBD1	TRBV9	TRBJ1-6	TGTGCCAGCAGCGTAGAAGGGACAGGGCATGATTCACCCCTCCACTTT	CASSVEGTGHDSPLHF
-	TRBD2	TRBV9	TRBJ2-2	TGTGCCAGCAGCGTAGGATCTAGCGGGAACACCGGGGAGCTGTTTTTT	CASSVGSSGNTGELFF
-	TRBD1	TRBV18	TRBJ1-3	TGTGCCAGCTCCCCACAGGGGGCATATGGAAACACCATATATTTT	CASSPQGAYGNTIYF
-	-	TRBV19	TRBJ1-1	TGTGCCAGTAGTATGGGAGGGGCCAACACTGAAGCTTTCTTT	CASSMGGANTEAFF
-	-	TRBV7-2	TRBJ1-1	TGTGCCAGCAGCCTTTATGACGGGGACACTGAAGCTTTCTTT	CASSLYDGDTEAFF